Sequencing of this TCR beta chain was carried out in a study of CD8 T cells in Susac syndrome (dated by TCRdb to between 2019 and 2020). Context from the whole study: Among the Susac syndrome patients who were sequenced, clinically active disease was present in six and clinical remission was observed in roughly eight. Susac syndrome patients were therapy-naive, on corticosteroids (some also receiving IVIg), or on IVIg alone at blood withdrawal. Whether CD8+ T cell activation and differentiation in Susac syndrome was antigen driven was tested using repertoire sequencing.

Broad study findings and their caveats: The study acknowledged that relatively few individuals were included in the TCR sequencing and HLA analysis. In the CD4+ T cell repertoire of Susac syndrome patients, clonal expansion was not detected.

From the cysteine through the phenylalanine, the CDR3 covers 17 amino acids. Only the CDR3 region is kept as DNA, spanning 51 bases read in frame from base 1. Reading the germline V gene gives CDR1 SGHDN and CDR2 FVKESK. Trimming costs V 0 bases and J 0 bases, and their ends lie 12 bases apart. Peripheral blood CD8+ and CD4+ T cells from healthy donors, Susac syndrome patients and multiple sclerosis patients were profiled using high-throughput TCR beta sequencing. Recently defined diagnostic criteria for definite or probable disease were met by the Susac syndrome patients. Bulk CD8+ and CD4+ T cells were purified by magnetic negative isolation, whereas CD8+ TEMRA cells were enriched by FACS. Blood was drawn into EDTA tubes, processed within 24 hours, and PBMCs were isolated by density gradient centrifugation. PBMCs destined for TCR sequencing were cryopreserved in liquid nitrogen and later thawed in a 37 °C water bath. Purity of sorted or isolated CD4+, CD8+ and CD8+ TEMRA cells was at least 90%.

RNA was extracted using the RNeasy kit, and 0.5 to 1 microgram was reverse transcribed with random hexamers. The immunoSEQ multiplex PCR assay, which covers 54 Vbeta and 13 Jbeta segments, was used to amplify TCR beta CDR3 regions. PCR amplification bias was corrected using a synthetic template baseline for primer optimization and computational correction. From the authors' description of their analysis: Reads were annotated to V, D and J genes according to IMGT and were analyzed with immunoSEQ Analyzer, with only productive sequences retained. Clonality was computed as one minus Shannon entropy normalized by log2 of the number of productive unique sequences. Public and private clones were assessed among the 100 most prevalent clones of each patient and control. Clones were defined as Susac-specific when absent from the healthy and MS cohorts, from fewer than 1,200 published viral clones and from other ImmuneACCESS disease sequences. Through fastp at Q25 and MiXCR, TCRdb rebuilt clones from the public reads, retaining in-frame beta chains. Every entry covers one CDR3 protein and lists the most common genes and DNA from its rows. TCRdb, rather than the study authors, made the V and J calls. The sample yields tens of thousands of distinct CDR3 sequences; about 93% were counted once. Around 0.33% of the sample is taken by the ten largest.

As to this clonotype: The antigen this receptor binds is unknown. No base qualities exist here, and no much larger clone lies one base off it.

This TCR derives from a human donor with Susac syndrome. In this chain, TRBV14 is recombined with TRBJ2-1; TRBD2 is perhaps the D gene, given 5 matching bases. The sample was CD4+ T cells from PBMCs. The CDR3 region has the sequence CASSQEEWTHSYNEQFF. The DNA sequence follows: TGTGCCAGCAGCCAAGAGGAGTGGACTCACTCCTACAATGAGCAGTTCTTC.